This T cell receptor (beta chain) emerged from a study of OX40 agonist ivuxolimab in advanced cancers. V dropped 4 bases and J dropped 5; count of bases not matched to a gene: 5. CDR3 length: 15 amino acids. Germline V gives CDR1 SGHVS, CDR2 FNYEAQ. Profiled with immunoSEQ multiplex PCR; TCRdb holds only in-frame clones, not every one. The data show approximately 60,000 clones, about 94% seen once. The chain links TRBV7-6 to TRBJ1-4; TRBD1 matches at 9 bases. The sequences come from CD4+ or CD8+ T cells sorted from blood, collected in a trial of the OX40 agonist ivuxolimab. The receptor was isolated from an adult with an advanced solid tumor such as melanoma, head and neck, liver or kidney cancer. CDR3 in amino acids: CASSSRQGGNEKLFF. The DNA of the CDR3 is TGTGCCAGCAGCTCGCGACAGGGGGGAAATGAAAAACTGTTTTTT.